One and the same sample provided the 5 T cell receptor beta chains below, sequenced in a study of blood T cell repertoires in COVID-19. The repertoire was sequenced with immunoSEQ multiplex PCR; TCRdb's copy has only in-frame clones and lacks some. The profile covers just over 300,000 clones, with around 86% appearing a single time and about 4.1% taken by the ten largest. Material: PBMCs or T cells enriched from blood (not recorded which). These receptors came from a man younger than 45 who had recovered from COVID-19.

J is TRBJ2-1 and V is TRBV13, with D possibly TRBD2 on 5 matching bases. With 5 bases removed from V and 15 bases from J, the gap between germline ends came to 23 bases. The germline V gene encodes CDR1 PRHDT and CDR2 FYEKMQ (reference sequence). The CDR3 length is 14 residues. The CDR3 DNA is TGTGCCAGCAGCCTGAGGACTCGTGGTGCGATTGGGTTCTTC. This translates into CASSLRTRGAIGFF.

The gene calls are TRBV6-6 and TRBJ2-1; 9 bases map to TRBD2. CDR3 length: 16 residues. V shed 7 bases, J shed 12 bases, and the junction held 19 bases outside the gene matches. Germline lookup yields CDR1 MNHNY and CDR2 SVGAGI (reference sequence). This CDR3 reads CASNLLPPGGRVGQFF. The CDR3, as DNA: TGTGCCAGCAATCTCCTCCCTCCGGGCGGGAGGGTTGGGCAGTTCTTC.

The chain is built from TRBV5-1 and TRBJ2-5; 7 nucleotides match TRBD1. Trimming cost V 1 base and J 5 bases; bases outside gene matches: 5. This CDR3 has 14 amino acids. Looked up from germline, CDR1 is SGHRS and CDR2 is YFSETQ. The CDR3 loop reads CASSLWGQRETQYF. The CDR3 coding sequence is TGCGCCAGCAGCTTGTGGGGACAGAGGGAGACCCAGTACTTC. Full variable domain (remainder filled in from reference TRBV5-1 and TRBJ2-5): KAGVTQTPRYLIKTRGQQVTLSCSPISGHRSVSWYQQTPGQGLQFLFEYFSETQRNKGNFPGRFSGRQFSNSRSEMNVSTLELGDSALYLCASSLWGQRETQYFGPGTRLLVL.

The chain recombines TRBV18 with TRBJ2-3; tentative D call: TRBD2 (6 bases). CDR1 is KGHSH, CDR2 LQKENI, per germline. CDR3 length: 14 amino acids. V shed 3 bases and J shed 1 base, with 8 bases lying between them. The CDR3 spells CASSPPSGTDTQYF. For the CDR3, the DNA is TGTGCCAGCTCACCGCCTAGCGGCACAGATACGCAGTATTTT.

The chain couples TRBV18 to TRBJ1-2; D ambiguous. CDR1 and CDR2 (germline): KGHSH, LQKENI. Deletions cut 2 bases from V and 0 bases from J, with 10 bases between. The CDR3 sequence is 15 residues long. The CDR3 loop reads CASSPTAETNYGYTF. CDR3 DNA: TGTGCCAGCTCACCAACTGCGGAAACTAACTATGGCTACACCTTC. Complete variable domain (other parts from reference TRBV18 and TRBJ1-2): NAGVMQNPRHLVRRRGQEARLRCSPMKGHSHVYWYRQLPEEGLKFMVYLQKENIIDESGMPKERFSAEFPKEGPSILRIQQVVRGDSAAYFCASSPTAETNYGYTFGSGTRLTVV.